These T cell receptor beta chains were read from a single sample in a study of breast tumors, draining lymph nodes, adjacent tissues. TCRdb recomputed calls from the multiplex PCR reads with MiXCR, one row per CDR3 protein. The sample lists 30,000 to 35,000 distinct CDR3 sequences; approximately 63% were seen once. The specimen was breast tumor tissue. The receptor set was obtained from a female donor with breast cancer. Some clones in this sample may be carry-over from other donors' samples. Each CDR3 is given with its conserved first and last residue. D genes are given only for firm matches. For some rows the clone size is stated as once, few or many, or as a class when expanded; others skip it.

TRBV7-2	NA	NA	TRBJ2-7	CASSLGVRIEQYF	TGTGCCAGCAGCTTAGGGGTTCGGATCGAGCAGTACTTC
TRBV9	TRBD1	NA	TRBJ2-1	CASSVDGRGHNEQFF	TGTGCCAGCAGCGTAGACGGCAGGGGGCACAATGAGCAGTTCTTC
TRBV19	TRBD1	NA	TRBJ2-5	CASSQGAGETQYF	TGCGCCAGTAGTCAGGGGGCCGGAGAGACCCAGTACTTC
TRBV18	NA	many	TRBJ1-4	CASSPPNLDRFNEKLFF	TGTGCCAGCTCACCACCCAACCTAGACAGATTTAATGAAAAACTGTTTTTT
TRBV6-1	TRBD1	many	TRBJ2-7	CASSPGTGFHEQYF	TGTGCCAGCAGTCCCGGGACAGGGTTCCACGAGCAGTACTTC
TRBV7-3	NA	NA	TRBJ1-5	CASSLQGTGDQPQHF	TGTGCCAGCAGCTTGCAGGGCACCGGGGATCAGCCCCAGCATTTT
TRBV7-2	NA	many	TRBJ2-3	CASSPHYPGTDTQYF	TGTGCCAGCAGCCCACACTACCCGGGGACAGATACGCAGTATTTT
TRBV5-1	NA	NA	TRBJ2-3	CARKGETDTQYF	TGCGCCAGGAAGGGGGAGACAGATACGCAGTATTTT
TRBV5-1	NA	many	TRBJ2-3	CASSLAGGFTDTQYF	TGCGCCAGCAGCTTGGCCGGAGGGTTCACAGATACGCAGTATTTT
TRBV5-1	TRBD2	medium-sized	TRBJ2-1	CASSLVASGNNEQFF	TGCGCCAGCAGCTTGGTGGCTAGCGGAAACAATGAGCAGTTCTTC
TRBV20-1	NA	NA	TRBJ1-4	CSARGETEKLFF	TGCAGTGCTAGAGGTGAGACTGAAAAACTGTTTTTT